One and the same sample provided the 29 T cell receptor beta chains below, sequenced in a study of T cell responses to AZD1222 COVID-19 vaccine. TCRdb keeps only in-frame clones here, not all; method: immunoSEQ multiplex PCR. Among about 68,000 clones, 85% to 90% were seen once, and the ten largest hold less than 9%. This specimen was peripheral blood, taken on day 0 of AZD1222 vaccination. These receptors all stem from an adult in good health.

V usage is TRBV6-4 and J usage is TRBJ2-1, with TRBD2 identical over 11 bases. CDR1 is MRHNA and CDR2 is SNTAGT in the germline V gene. The CDR3 is made up of 16 amino acids. V lost 3 bases to trimming and J lost 3 bases; unmatched junction nucleotides: 4. In DNA, the CDR3 is TGTGCCAGCAGTGAAACACTAGCGGGAGTCTACAATGAGCAGTTCTTC. Its protein product is CASSETLAGVYNEQFF.

This chain joins TRBV6-2 or TRBV6-3 and TRBJ2-2; 7 bases are a match to TRBD1. This CDR3 region has 14 residues. From germline, CDR1 is MNHEY and CDR2 SVGEGT. V gave up 5 bases and J gave up 7 bases; unmatched junction bases: 7. In DNA form, the CDR3 reads TGTGCCAGCAGTCACGACAGGGCGAGCGGGGAGCTGTTTTTT. This sequence encodes CASSHDRASGELFF.

The chain is built from TRBV7-3 and TRBJ1-2, with D unresolved. Germline V CDR1 and CDR2: SGHTA, FQGTGA. The CDR3 sequence is 13 residues long. Trimming took 4 bases from V and 4 from J, leaving 10 bases between them. The CDR3, as DNA: TGTGCCAGCAGCTGGACTGGGAGCTATGGCTACACCTTC. Its protein product is CASSWTGSYGYTF.

The chain is built from TRBV19 and TRBJ2-5; 10 nucleotides match TRBD2. This CDR3 has 16 amino acids. The trim removed 3 bases at V and 2 bases at J, leaving 6 bases unmatched. The germline V gene encodes CDR1 LNHDA and CDR2 SQIVND (reference sequence). CDR3 in DNA: TGTGCCAGTAGTATCTGGGTAGCGGGAGGTCAAGAGACCCAGTACTTC. Its protein is CASSIWVAGGQETQYF.

The chain recombines TRBV27 with TRBJ1-6; D not resolved. Germline V gene sequence: CDR1 MNHEY, CDR2 SMNVEV (reference sequence). V shed 7 bases and J shed 3 bases, with 10 bases lying between them. The CDR3 extends over 14 amino acids. DNA of the CDR3: TGTGCCAGCAAGGGAACGATCTATAATTCACCCCTCCACTTT. Translated, it gives CASKGTIYNSPLHF.

This clone was observed once. The chain uses TRBV14 and TRBJ1-2; tentative D call: TRBD1 (5 bases). With 0 bases removed from V and 6 bases from J, the gap between germline ends came to 8 bases. This CDR3 has 13 residues. Germline V lookup: CDR1 SGHDN, CDR2 FVKESK. CDR3 in amino acids: CASSQDLGDGYTF. The CDR3 bases are TGTGCCAGCAGCCAAGACCTGGGGGATGGCTACACCTTC.

This chain links TRBV6-2 or TRBV6-3 with TRBJ2-1, with D possibly TRBD1 on 6 matching bases. Trimming took off 6 bases at V and 4 bases at J, with 16 bases between the two ends. CDR1 is MNHEY, CDR2 SVGEGT, per germline. The CDR3 is 15 residues long. CDR3 bases: TGTGCCAGCAGCCCACAGGGTAGAATTTACAATGAGCAGTTCTTC. Protein product: CASSPQGRIYNEQFF.

The chain recombines TRBV4-3 with TRBJ1-4, with D possibly matching TRBD1 (6 bases). CDR3 size: 16 residues. V was pared by 1 base and J by 7 bases, with 16 bases between. Per the germline V gene, CDR1 is LGHNA and CDR2 is YSLEER. The CDR3 reads CASSQGGGGGSEKLFF. The CDR3 DNA reads as TGCGCCAGCAGCCAAGGCGGGGGAGGGGGTAGTGAAAAACTGTTTTTT.

As to this clone: This same CDR3 is encoded by further DNA sequences in the sample. This chain connects TRBV7-9 to TRBJ2-3; no firm D call. V was pared by 2 bases and J by 0 bases, with 9 bases between. This CDR3 has 15 amino acids. Germline V gene data show CDR1 as SEHNR and CDR2 as FQNEAQ (reference sequence). CDR3 sequence: CASSLSRSSTDTQYF. The CDR3 DNA reads as TGTGCCAGCAGCTTAAGCCGGTCTAGCACAGATACGCAGTATTTT.

This chain uses TRBV28 with TRBJ2-2; 10 bases are a match to TRBD2. The germline gives CDR1 MDHEN, CDR2 SYDVKM. The CDR3 is 16 residues long. The V and J ends lost 5 bases and 1 base, in that order; junction bases with no gene match: 4. CDR3 in DNA: TGTGCCAGCAGTCCGAGCGGGAGGGAGAACACCGGGGAGCTGTTTTTT. Its translation: CASSPSGRENTGELFF.

The V and J genes are TRBV5-1 and TRBJ2-1; perhaps TRBD2 as D (6 bases). The CDR3 spans 16 residues. V gave up 1 base and J gave up 4 bases, with 15 bases separating them. CDR1 SGHRS and CDR2 YFSETQ come from the germline V gene. As DNA, the CDR3 is TGCGCCAGCAGCTTGCTTACCGGGAGTCTATACAATGAGCAGTTCTTC. This sequence encodes CASSLLTGSLYNEQFF.

The rearrangement uses TRBV27 and TRBJ1-2; D is ambiguous. Germline V lookup: CDR1 MNHEY, CDR2 SMNVEV (reference sequence). V lost 0 bases and J lost 4, with 9 bases in between. The CDR3 sequence is 14 residues long. The CDR3 region is CASSLSRNLYGYTF. The CDR3 DNA follows: TGTGCCAGCAGTTTATCTAGGAACCTCTATGGCTACACCTTC.

This chain's CDR3 is CASSQTSGVSTDTQYF. CDR3 nucleotides: TGTGCCAGTAGTCAGACTAGCGGGGTTAGCACAGATACGCAGTATTTT. V is TRBV19 and J is TRBJ2-3, with TRBD2 matching 11 bases. Germline lookup yields CDR1 LNHDA and CDR2 SQIVND (reference sequence). Trimming removed 5 bases from V and 0 bases from J; junction bases left unmatched: 4. The CDR3 extends over 16 amino acids.

V and J are TRBV10-2 and TRBJ2-1; possibly TRBD1 for D (5 bases). The CDR3 has 17 residues. From germline, CDR1 is WSHSY and CDR2 SAAADI. Trimming pared 6 bases from V and 7 bases from J, leaving 25 bases between. The CDR3 protein is CASSYKKVAGSRNEQFF. The CDR3 DNA sequence: TGCGCCAGCAGCTACAAAAAAGTGGCAGGGTCAAGGAATGAGCAGTTCTTC.

The rearrangement links TRBV5-1 to TRBJ2-7; the match to TRBD2 covers 9 bases. The CDR3 has 15 residues. Germline values: CDR1 SGHRS, CDR2 YFSETQ. J gave up 6 bases and V 5 bases, and 12 bases lay outside the gene matches. CDR3 protein: CASSLTSGGGAEQYF. CDR3 nucleotide sequence: TGCGCCAGCAGTCTGACTAGCGGAGGCGGGGCCGAGCAGTACTTC.

The chain carries TRBV11-2 and TRBJ1-2; D not resolved. V lost 5 bases and J 1 base, leaving 14 bases between the germline ends. Germline V gene sequence: CDR1 SGHAT, CDR2 FQNNGV. The CDR3 sequence is 15 residues long. The DNA for the CDR3 is TGTGCCAGCAGCGTTTTGGGTTGGGGTAACTATGGCTACACCTTC. This encodes CASSVLGWGNYGYTF.

V is TRBV4-1 and J is TRBJ2-7, with no clear D. Trimming removed 1 base from V and 6 bases from J, with 4 bases in between. Germline CDR1 is MGHRA and CDR2 is YSYEKL. This CDR3 is 11 amino acids long. The CDR3 loop reads CASSQGIEQYF. CDR3 sequence (DNA): TGCGCCAGCAGCCAAGGAATCGAGCAGTACTTC.

This chain joins TRBV15 and TRBJ2-1; D is ambiguous. Germline CDR1 LNHNV, CDR2 YYDKDF (reference sequence). The CDR3 runs 12 residues. Trimming stripped 9 bases from V and 3 bases from J, with 9 bases between. CDR3 coding DNA: TGTGCCACTAGTTTTGGCTACAATGAGCAGTTCTTC. It translates to CATSFGYNEQFF.

This chain links TRBV11-2 with TRBJ2-2; D gene uncertain. V was shortened by 1 base and J by 5 bases, with 5 bases between the two germline ends. This CDR3 has 13 residues. CDR1 and CDR2 (germline): SGHAT, FQNNGV. In DNA, the CDR3 is TGTGCCAGCAGCTTAGCTCTAACCGGGGAGCTGTTTTTT. Its protein is CASSLALTGELFF.

The count of this clone is one. V and J are TRBV18 and TRBJ2-2; TRBD1 agrees at 7 bases. V shed 6 bases, J shed 1 base, and the junction held 5 bases outside the gene matches. The CDR3 sequence is 15 residues long. Germline V gene sequence: CDR1 KGHSH, CDR2 LQKENI. CDR3 protein: CASSLTGLNTGELFF. The DNA of the CDR3 is TGTGCCAGCTCTCTGACAGGGCTGAACACCGGGGAGCTGTTTTTT.

The chain links TRBV18 to TRBJ1-5, with TRBD1 matching 7 bases. The length of the CDR3 is 15 residues. Germline loops: CDR1 KGHSH, CDR2 LQKENI. The trim removed 6 bases at V and 6 bases at J, leaving 11 bases unmatched. The CDR3 DNA reads as TGTGCCAGCTCGGCTTCCGAGGGGGCAAGTCAGCCCCAGCATTTT. This codes for CASSASEGASQPQHF.

The rearrangement joins TRBV7-3 to TRBJ1-1, with no clear D. The CDR3 has 14 amino acids. The germline V gene has CDR1 SGHTA and CDR2 FQGTGA. V lost 1 base and J 5 bases, leaving 11 bases between the germline ends. The CDR3 DNA is TGTGCCAGCAGCTTAAGGGGTGCCGGAACTGAAGCTTTCTTT. It codes for CASSLRGAGTEAFF.

The chain uses TRBV7-2 and TRBJ2-7, with 14 bases fitting TRBD2. Germline CDR1 reads SGHTA; CDR2 reads FQGNSA. The CDR3 sequence is 19 residues long. V shed 4 bases, J shed 0 bases, and the junction held 11 bases outside the gene matches. Here the CDR3 DNA reads TGTGCCAGCAGCTCGCCTCCGGGACTAGCGGGAGTCGGCTCCTACGAGCAGTACTTC. Amino acid sequence: CASSSPPGLAGVGSYEQYF.

The V call is TRBV6-5, the J call TRBJ2-7, with TRBD2 identical over 7 bases. Losses at the gene ends were 6 bases for V and 6 bases for J; bases not matched to a gene: 14. Germline lookup yields CDR1 MNHEY and CDR2 SVGAGI. CDR3 size: 15 residues. CDR3 sequence: CASSVLATKKGEQYF. Here the CDR3 DNA reads TGTGCCAGCAGCGTACTAGCGACCAAAAAAGGCGAGCAGTACTTC.

This clone was seen a few times. The V and J genes are TRBV4-3 and TRBJ2-3, with D hard to call. Germline V lookup: CDR1 LGHNA, CDR2 YSLEER. CDR3 size: 15 residues. The V gene lost 6 bases and the J gene lost 5 bases, with 18 bases spanning the gap. The chain's CDR3 is CASRALLGIGDTQYF. Here the CDR3 DNA reads TGCGCCAGCAGAGCCCTCTTGGGTATTGGAGATACGCAGTATTTT.

The V call is TRBV6-5, the J call TRBJ2-7; unclear D gene. Trimming cost V 2 bases and J 8 bases, with 19 bases left between them. The CDR3 is 15 residues long. Germline CDR1 is MNHEY and CDR2 is SVGAGI. Written as DNA, the CDR3 is TGTGCCAGCAGTTACGAGGTGGATTCATCTGCAAAGCAGTACTTC. It encodes CASSYEVDSSAKQYF.

This clone has a handful of counts. The chain couples TRBV7-9 to TRBJ2-5, with 10 bases that match TRBD2. V was pared by 3 bases and J by 1 base, with 11 bases of the junction left unmatched. The CDR3 extends over 18 amino acids. Germline CDR1 is SEHNR and CDR2 is FQNEAQ (reference sequence). CDR3 coding DNA: TGTGCCAGCAGCTTTCCCTTAGCGGGAGGCCCCCTCCAAGAGACCCAGTACTTC. Amino acid sequence: CASSFPLAGGPLQETQYF. Together with reference TRBV7-9 and TRBJ2-5, the CDR3 gives the full variable domain: DTGVSQNPRHKITKRGQNVTFRCDPISEHNRLYWYRQTLGQGPEFLTYFQNEAQLEKSRLLSDRFSAERPKGSFSTLEIQRTEQGDSAMYLCASSFPLAGGPLQETQYFGPGTRLLVL.

This chain links TRBV28 with TRBJ1-5, with D possibly TRBD1 on 6 matching bases. V lost 7 bases, J lost 4 bases, and 17 bases lay in between. Per germline, CDR1 MDHEN and CDR2 SYDVKM. The CDR3 is made up of 15 amino acids. The CDR3 sequence is CASNLPTGWNQPQHF. CDR3 bases: TGTGCCAGCAATCTACCTACAGGGTGGAATCAGCCCCAGCATTTT.

The rearrangement uses TRBV27 and TRBJ2-7, with TRBD2 identical over 7 bases. The junction had 5 bases not matched to a gene; V was cut back by 0 bases and J by 6 bases. Germline V CDR1 and CDR2: MNHEY, SMNVEV (reference sequence). CDR3 size: 14 residues. CDR3 loop: CASSLSPSGREQYF. DNA for the CDR3: TGTGCCAGCAGTTTATCACCTAGCGGTCGCGAGCAGTACTTC.